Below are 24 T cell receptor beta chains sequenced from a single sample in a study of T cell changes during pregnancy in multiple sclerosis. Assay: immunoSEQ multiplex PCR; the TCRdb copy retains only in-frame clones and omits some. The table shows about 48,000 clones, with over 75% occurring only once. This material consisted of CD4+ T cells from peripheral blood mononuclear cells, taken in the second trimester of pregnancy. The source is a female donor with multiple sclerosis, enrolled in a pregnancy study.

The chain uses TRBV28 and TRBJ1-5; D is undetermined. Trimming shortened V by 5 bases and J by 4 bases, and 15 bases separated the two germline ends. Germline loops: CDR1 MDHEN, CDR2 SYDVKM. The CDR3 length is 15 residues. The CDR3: CASSPGSAGNQPQHF. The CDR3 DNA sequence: TGTGCCAGCAGTCCCGGGTCCGCGGGTAATCAGCCCCAGCATTTT.

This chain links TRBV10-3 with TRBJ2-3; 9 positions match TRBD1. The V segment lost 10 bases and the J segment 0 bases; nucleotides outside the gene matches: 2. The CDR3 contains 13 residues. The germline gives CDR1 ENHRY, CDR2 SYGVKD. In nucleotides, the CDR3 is TGTGCCAGCGGGACAGGGAGCACAGATACGCAGTATTTT. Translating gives CASGTGSTDTQYF.

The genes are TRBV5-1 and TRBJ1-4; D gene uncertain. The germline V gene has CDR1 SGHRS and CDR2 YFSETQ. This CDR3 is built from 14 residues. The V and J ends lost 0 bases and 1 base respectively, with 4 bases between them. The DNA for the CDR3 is TGCGCCAGCAGCTTGGCCCAAACTAATGAAAAACTGTTTTTT. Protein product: CASSLAQTNEKLFF.

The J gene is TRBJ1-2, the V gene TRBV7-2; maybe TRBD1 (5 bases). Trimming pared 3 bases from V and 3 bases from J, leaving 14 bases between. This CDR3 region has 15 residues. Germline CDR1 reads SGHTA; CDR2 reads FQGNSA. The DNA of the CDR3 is TGTGCCAGCAGCTTCTTCGCCGGGACTGACTATGGCTACACCTTC. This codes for CASSFFAGTDYGYTF.

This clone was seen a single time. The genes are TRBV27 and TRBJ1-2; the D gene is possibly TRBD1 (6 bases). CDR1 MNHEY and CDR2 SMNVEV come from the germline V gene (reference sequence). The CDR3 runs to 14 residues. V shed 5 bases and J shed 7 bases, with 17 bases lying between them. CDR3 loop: CASSPTGGRSGYTF. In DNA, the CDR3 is TGTGCCAGCAGTCCGACGGGGGGCAGGAGTGGCTACACCTTC.

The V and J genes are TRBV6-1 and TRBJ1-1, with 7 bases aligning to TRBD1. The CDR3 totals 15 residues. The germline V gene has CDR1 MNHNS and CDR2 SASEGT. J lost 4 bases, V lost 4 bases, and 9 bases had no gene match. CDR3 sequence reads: CASSASQGFGTEAFF. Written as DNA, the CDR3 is TGTGCCAGCAGTGCGTCACAGGGGTTTGGCACTGAAGCTTTCTTT.

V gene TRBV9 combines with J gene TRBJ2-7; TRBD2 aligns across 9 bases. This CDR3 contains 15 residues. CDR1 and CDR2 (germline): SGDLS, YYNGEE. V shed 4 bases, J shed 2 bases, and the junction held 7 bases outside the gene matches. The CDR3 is CASSPLAGEAYEQYF. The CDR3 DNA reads TGTGCCAGCAGCCCCTTAGCGGGAGAGGCCTACGAGCAGTACTTC.

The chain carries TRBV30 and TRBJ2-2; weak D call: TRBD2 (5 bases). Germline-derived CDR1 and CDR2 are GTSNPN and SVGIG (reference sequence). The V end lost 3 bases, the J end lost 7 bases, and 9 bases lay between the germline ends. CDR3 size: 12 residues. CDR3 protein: CAWRNEGGELFF. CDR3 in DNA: TGTGCCTGGAGGAACGAGGGCGGGGAGCTGTTTTTT.

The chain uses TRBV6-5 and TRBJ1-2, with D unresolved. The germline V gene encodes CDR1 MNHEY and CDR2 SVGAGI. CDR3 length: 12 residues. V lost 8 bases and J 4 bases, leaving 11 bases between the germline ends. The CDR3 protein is CASFRGGYGYTF. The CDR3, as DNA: TGTGCCAGCTTCCGGGGTGGCTATGGCTACACCTTC.

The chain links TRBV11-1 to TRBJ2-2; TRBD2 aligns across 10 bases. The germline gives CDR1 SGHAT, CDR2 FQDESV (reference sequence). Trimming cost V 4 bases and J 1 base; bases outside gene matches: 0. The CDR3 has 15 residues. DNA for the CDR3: TGTGCCAGCAGCTGGACTAGCGGGAACACCGGGGAGCTGTTTTTT. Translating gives CASSWTSGNTGELFF.

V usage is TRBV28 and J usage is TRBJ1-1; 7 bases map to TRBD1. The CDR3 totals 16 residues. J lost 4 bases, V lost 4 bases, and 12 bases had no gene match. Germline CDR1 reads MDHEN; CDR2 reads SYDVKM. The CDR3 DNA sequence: TGTGCCAGCAGTTCAATACTCGACAGGGTAAGCACTGAAGCTTTCTTT. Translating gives CASSSILDRVSTEAFF.

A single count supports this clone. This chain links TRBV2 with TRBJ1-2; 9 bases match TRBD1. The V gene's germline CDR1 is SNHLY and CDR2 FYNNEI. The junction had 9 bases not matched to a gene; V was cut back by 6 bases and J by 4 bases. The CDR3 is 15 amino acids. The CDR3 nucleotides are TGTGCCAGCAGAGGGGGACAGGGCGGGAGCTATGGCTACACCTTC. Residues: CASRGGQGGSYGYTF.

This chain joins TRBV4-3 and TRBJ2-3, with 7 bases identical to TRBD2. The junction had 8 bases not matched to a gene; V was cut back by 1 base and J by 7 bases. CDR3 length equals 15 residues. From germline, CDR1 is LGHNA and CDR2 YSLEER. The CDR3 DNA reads TGCGCCAGCAGCCAAGGACTAGCTACGAGTTATACGCAGTATTTT. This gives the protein CASSQGLATSYTQYF.

The CDR3 bases are TGTGCCAGCAGTGAAGCGGGAACAGGGGAATATGAGCAGTTCTTC. Encoded protein: CASSEAGTGEYEQFF. V gene TRBV6-1 combines with J gene TRBJ2-1, with TRBD1 matching over 7 bases. The V gene's germline CDR1 is MNHNS and CDR2 SASEGT. V gave up 0 bases and J gave up 8 bases; unmatched junction bases: 7. This CDR3 comprises 15 residues.

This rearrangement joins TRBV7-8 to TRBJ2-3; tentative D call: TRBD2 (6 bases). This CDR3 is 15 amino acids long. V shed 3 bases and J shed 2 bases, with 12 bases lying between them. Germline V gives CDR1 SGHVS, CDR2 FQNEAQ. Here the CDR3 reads CASSFTGGTTDTQYF. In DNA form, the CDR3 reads TGTGCCAGCAGCTTTACCGGGGGTACCACAGATACGCAGTATTTT.

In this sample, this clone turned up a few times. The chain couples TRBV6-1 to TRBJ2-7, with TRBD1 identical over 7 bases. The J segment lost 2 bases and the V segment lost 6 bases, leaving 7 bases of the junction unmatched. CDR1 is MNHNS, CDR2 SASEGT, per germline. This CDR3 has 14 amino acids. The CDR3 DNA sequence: TGTGCCAGCAGACAACAACAGGGGCCCTACGAGCAGTACTTC. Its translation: CASRQQQGPYEQYF.

The CDR3: CASSYTPGTDYGYTF. As DNA, the CDR3 is TGTGCCAGCAGTTATACCCCCGGGACAGACTATGGCTACACCTTC. The gene calls are TRBV6-6 and TRBJ1-2, with 7 bases identical to TRBD1. The V and J ends lost 3 bases and 3 bases, in that order; junction bases with no gene match: 7. There are 15 residues in the CDR3. Germline V gene lookup returns CDR1 MNHNY and CDR2 SVGAGI (reference sequence).

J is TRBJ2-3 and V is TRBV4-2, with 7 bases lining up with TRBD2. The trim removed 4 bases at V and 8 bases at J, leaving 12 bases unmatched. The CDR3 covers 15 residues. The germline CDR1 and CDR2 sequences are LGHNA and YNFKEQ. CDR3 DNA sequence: TGTGCCAGCAGCCCTATTGAGGTTGGACTAGGTACGCAGTATTTT. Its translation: CASSPIEVGLGTQYF.

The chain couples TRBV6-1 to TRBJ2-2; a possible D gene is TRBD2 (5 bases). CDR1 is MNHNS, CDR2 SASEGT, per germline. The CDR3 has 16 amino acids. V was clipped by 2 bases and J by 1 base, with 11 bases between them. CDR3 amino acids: CASSETLAQNTGELFF. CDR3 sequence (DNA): TGTGCCAGCAGTGAAACGCTAGCCCAGAACACCGGGGAGCTGTTTTTT.

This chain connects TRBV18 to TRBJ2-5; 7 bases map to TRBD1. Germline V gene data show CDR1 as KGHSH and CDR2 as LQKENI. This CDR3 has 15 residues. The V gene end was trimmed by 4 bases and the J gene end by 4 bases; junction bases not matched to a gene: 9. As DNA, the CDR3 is TGTGCCAGCTCACTAAAAACGGACAGGACAGAGACCCAGTACTTC. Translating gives CASSLKTDRTETQYF. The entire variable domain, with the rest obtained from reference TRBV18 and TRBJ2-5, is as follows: NAGVMQNPRHLVRRRGQEARLRCSPMKGHSHVYWYRQLPEEGLKFMVYLQKENIIDESGMPKERFSAEFPKEGPSILRIQQVVRGDSAAYFCASSLKTDRTETQYFGPGTRLLVL.

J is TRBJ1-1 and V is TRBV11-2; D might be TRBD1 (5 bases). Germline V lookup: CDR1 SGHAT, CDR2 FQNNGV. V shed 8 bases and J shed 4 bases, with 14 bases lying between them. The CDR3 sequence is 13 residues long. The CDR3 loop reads CASLRDGVTEAFF. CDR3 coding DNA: TGTGCCAGCCTCAGGGATGGGGTCACTGAAGCTTTCTTT.

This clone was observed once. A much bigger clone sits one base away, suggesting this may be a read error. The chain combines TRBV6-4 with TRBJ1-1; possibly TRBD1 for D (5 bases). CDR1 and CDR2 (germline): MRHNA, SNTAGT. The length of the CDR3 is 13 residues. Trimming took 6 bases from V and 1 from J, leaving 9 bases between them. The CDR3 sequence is CASRNQGNTEAFF. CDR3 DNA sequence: TGTGCCAGCAGGAATCAGGGGAACACTGAAGCTTTCTTT.

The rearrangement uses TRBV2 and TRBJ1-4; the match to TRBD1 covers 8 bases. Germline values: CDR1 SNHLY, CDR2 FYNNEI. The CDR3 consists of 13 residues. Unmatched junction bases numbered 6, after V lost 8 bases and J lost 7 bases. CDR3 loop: CASDGQGGEKLFF. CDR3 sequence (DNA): TGTGCCAGCGACGGACAGGGCGGTGAAAAACTGTTTTTT.

The DNA of the CDR3 is TGTGCCAGCCGCCGGGACAGGGTTCTCGAGCAGTACTTC. It yields the protein CASRRDRVLEQYF. The V gene is TRBV6-5, the J gene TRBJ2-7, with 9 bases identical to TRBD1. Trimming removed 8 bases from V and 6 bases from J; junction bases left unmatched: 8. Germline CDR1 and CDR2: MNHEY and SVGAGI. This CDR3 has 13 residues.